A selection of T cell receptor beta chains follows, all from one sample in a study of T cell responses to AZD1222 COVID-19 vaccine. Sequencing was performed with immunoSEQ multiplex PCR; in TCRdb, only in-frame clones are kept and a portion is missing. This table has 130,000 to 150,000 clones, approximately 86% appearing once. The sequenced sample was peripheral blood, obtained 28 days after the second AZD1222 dose. These receptors were obtained from an adult who received the AZD1222 COVID-19 vaccine. The CDR3 runs from the conserved cysteine through the conserved F or W. Fields, in order: clone size, D gene, V gene, J gene, CDR3 DNA, CDR3 protein. A D gene is named only where the DNA matches it firmly. Clone size is not always given. Where it is, it says once, few, many or a class for expanded clones.

>-|-|TRBV7-8|TRBJ1-1
TGTGCCAGCGTCTTTGTGGGCTTGAACACTGAAGCTTTCTTT
CASVFVGLNTEAFF
>-|TRBD2|TRBV27|TRBJ2-7
TGTGCCAGCAGTCCATACTTGGCTGGACTAGCGGGAGGTGAGCAGTACTTC
CASSPYLAGLAGGEQYF
>-|-|TRBV27|TRBJ1-2
TGTGCCAGCAGTTTAGGGCAGGGCAACTATGGCTACACCTTC
CASSLGQGNYGYTF
>-|-|TRBV7-9|TRBJ1-3
TGTGCCAGCACCCCAGGGACCTCTGGAAACACCATATATTTT
CASTPGTSGNTIYF
>-|-|TRBV6-5|TRBJ1-2
TGTGCCAGCAGTTACTCTGAATGGGAGTATGGCTACACCTTC
CASSYSEWEYGYTF
>once|-|TRBV6-5|TRBJ2-2
TGTGCCAGCAGTTATTCAGGGTTCGGGTCCGGGGAGCTGTTTTTT
CASSYSGFGSGELFF
>few|TRBD1|TRBV25-1|TRBJ1-2
TGTGCCAGCAGTGCCCGGACAGGGAATGGCTACACCTTC
CASSARTGNGYTF
>once|-|TRBV5-1|TRBJ1-6
TGCGCCAGCAGCTGGGGGGACGGGGCTTCACCCCTCCACTTT
CASSWGDGASPLHF
>once|-|TRBV28|TRBJ1-2
TGTGCCAGCAGTTTATCTTGGGTATATGGCTACACCTTC
CASSLSWVYGYTF
>-|TRBD2|TRBV5-1|TRBJ2-2
TGCGCCAGCAGCTTCCTAGCGGGGTCGAACACCGGGGAGCTGTTTTTT
CASSFLAGSNTGELFF
>-|-|TRBV16|TRBJ2-3
TGTGCCAGCAGCCCCGACAGCACAGATACGCAGTATTTT
CASSPDSTDTQYF
>-|-|TRBV18|TRBJ2-5
TGTGCCAGCTCACGGTACCAAGAGACCCAGTACTTC
CASSRYQETQYF
>-|TRBD2|TRBV27|TRBJ2-6
TGTGCCAGCACCCGGGGGGACTACTCTGGGGCCAACGTCCTGACTTTC
CASTRGDYSGANVLTF
>-|TRBD1|TRBV6-5|TRBJ1-1
TGTGCCAGCACCGTACAGGGGACGAACACTGAAGCTTTCTTT
CASTVQGTNTEAFF
>-|-|TRBV6-5|TRBJ1-1
TGTGCCAGCAGTTACGGGGGGTTCACTGAAGCTTTCTTT
CASSYGGFTEAFF
>-|TRBD1|TRBV3-1/TRBV3-2|TRBJ1-6
TGTGCCAGCAGCCAAGACCCAGGGGGCGGATCACCCCTCCACTTT
CASSQDPGGGSPLHF
>-|-|TRBV6-5|TRBJ1-2
TGTGCCGTCAAACTCCCGCAAACCAACGGCTACACCTTC
CAVKLPQTNGYTF
>-|TRBD1|TRBV12-5|TRBJ2-7
TGTGCTGGATCAGCGGGACAGGGGTCAGGCGAGCAGTACTTC
CAGSAGQGSGEQYF
>-|-|TRBV5-6|TRBJ1-4
TGTGCCAGCAGCTTGGGTGGACCCCGGACGGAACTGTTTTTT
CASSLGGPRTELFF
>-|-|TRBV12-5|TRBJ1-1
TGTGCTAGTGGTACGCGGCCCGGGGACACTGAAGCTTTCTTT
CASGTRPGDTEAFF
>-|TRBD1|TRBV7-9|TRBJ1-1
TGTGCCAGCAGCCCGACAGGGATGAACACTGAAGCTTTCTTT
CASSPTGMNTEAFF
>-|-|TRBV30|TRBJ1-5
TGTGCCAGCCTCCAGGGGCTTCAGCCCCAGCATTTT
CASLQGLQPQHF
>-|-|TRBV9|TRBJ2-5
TGTGCCAGCAGCCCCACTGGCCAAGAGACCCAGTACTTC
CASSPTGQETQYF
>-|-|TRBV7-9|TRBJ2-5
TGTGCCAGCAGCTTAGGCGCCTGGAGTTCCCAAGAGACCCAGTACTTC
CASSLGAWSSQETQYF
>-|TRBD1|TRBV14|TRBJ1-2
TGTGCCAGCAGCCAGACAGGGGGCGCATTGGTGTCTGGCTACACCTTC
CASSQTGGALVSGYTF
>-|TRBD2|TRBV4-2|TRBJ2-4
TGTGCCAGCAGTCTCAACCCGGGGGGTCTAAACATTCAGTACTTC
CASSLNPGGLNIQYF
>-|-|TRBV5-1|TRBJ1-2
TGCGCCAGCAGCCCGGACGATAACTATGGCTACACCTTC
CASSPDDNYGYTF
>-|-|TRBV5-4|TRBJ2-7
TGTGCCAGCAGCCCACGGGAATCTAGCTACGAGCAGTACTTC
CASSPRESSYEQYF
>-|TRBD1|TRBV10-3|TRBJ2-5
TGTGCCATAACCAGGGGGCTGGAGGAGACCCAGTACTTC
CAITRGLEETQYF
>-|-|TRBV20-1|TRBJ2-1
TGCAGTGCTAATAGCTACAATGAGCAGTTCTTC
CSANSYNEQFF
>-|TRBD1|TRBV6-5|TRBJ2-7
TGTGCCAGCAGGGCCTGGACAGGGGGCGACTACGAGCAGTACTTC
CASRAWTGGDYEQYF
>-|-|TRBV15|TRBJ1-4
TGTGCCACCAGCGCCCGGCAGGGTACTAATGAAAAACTGTTTTTT
CATSARQGTNEKLFF
>-|TRBD2|TRBV5-1|TRBJ2-5
TGCGCCAGCAGCTCGCGGGAGAGGGAGACCCAGTACTTC
CASSSRERETQYF
>once|TRBD1|TRBV16|TRBJ1-5
TGTGCCAGCAGCCAACAACAGGGGAGAAGTCAGCCCCAGCATTTT
CASSQQQGRSQPQHF
>-|-|TRBV19|TRBJ1-3
TGTGCCAGTAGCACTACAGGGTCATCTGGAAACACCATATATTTT
CASSTTGSSGNTIYF
>-|-|TRBV7-8|TRBJ2-5
TGTGCCAGCAGGTCCCTCAAGGGGCTACAAGAGACCCAGTACTTC
CASRSLKGLQETQYF
>-|-|TRBV29-1|TRBJ2-1
TGCAGCGTTGAGCAGAATCCCTACAATGAGCAGTTCTTC
CSVEQNPYNEQFF
>-|-|TRBV3-1/TRBV3-2|TRBJ2-2
TGTGCCAGCAGCCTTTGGACTGGAGATACCGGGGAGCTGTTTTTT
CASSLWTGDTGELFF
>few|-|TRBV3-1/TRBV3-2|TRBJ2-3
TGTGCCAGCAGCCAATCGTTTGGGCTAACAGATACGCAGTATTTT
CASSQSFGLTDTQYF
>-|-|TRBV12-3/TRBV12-4|TRBJ2-2
TGTGCCAGCATTTCGCGCGGAGCCGGGGAGCTGTTTTTT
CASISRGAGELFF
>-|TRBD2|TRBV7-2|TRBJ2-7
TGTGCCAGCAGCCGGACTAGCGGGAGCTACGAGCAGTACTTC
CASSRTSGSYEQYF
>-|-|TRBV2|TRBJ1-3
TGTGCCAGCAGTGAAAACCTCTCTGGAAACACCATATATTTT
CASSENLSGNTIYF
>-|TRBD1|TRBV12-5|TRBJ2-1
TGTGCTAGTGGTTTGGGATTGGTACCGGGACAGTTCAATGAGCAGTTCTTC
CASGLGLVPGQFNEQFF
>-|-|TRBV23-1|TRBJ2-7
TGCGCCAGCAGTCATCGGCGGACGTGCTCCTACGAGCAGTACTTC
CASSHRRTCSYEQYF
>-|-|TRBV10-2|TRBJ1-3
TGCGCCAGTCGACCCAGTGACCGGGGAAACACCATATATTTT
CASRPSDRGNTIYF
>-|TRBD1|TRBV6-2/TRBV6-3|TRBJ1-2
TGTGCCAGCAGTCTCGCACAGGGGCCGAACTATGGCTACACCTTC
CASSLAQGPNYGYTF
>few|-|TRBV10-3|TRBJ2-1
TGTGCCATCAGTGAGTCGGCCGGGCCCTACAATGAGCAGTTCTTC
CAISESAGPYNEQFF
>-|TRBD1|TRBV15|TRBJ1-2
TGTGCCACCAAAGACAGGGGCCACTATGGCTACACCTTC
CATKDRGHYGYTF
>-|-|TRBV14|TRBJ2-1
TGTGCCAGCAGCCAGAGGACCCCCGGGACTCGAGGCAATGAGCAGTTCTTC
CASSQRTPGTRGNEQFF
>once|TRBD1|TRBV25-1|TRBJ1-6
TGTGCCAGCATTGGGACAGGCGATTCACCCCTCCACTTT
CASIGTGDSPLHF
>once|TRBD1|TRBV30|TRBJ2-2
TGTGCCTGGTTTGGGGACAGGCTGAACACCGGGGAGCTGTTTTTT
CAWFGDRLNTGELFF
>-|-|TRBV10-1|TRBJ2-7
TGCGCCAGCAGTCCGGGACGGACGAAGCCGTACTTC
CASSPGRTKPYF
>once|-|TRBV18|TRBJ2-2
TGTGCCAGCTCACAACAACGGGACCTAGGGGCCGGGGAGCTGTTTTTT
CASSQQRDLGAGELFF
>-|TRBD1|TRBV15|TRBJ2-1
TGTGCCACCAGCAGAGGGGGGTGGGGACAGGGGCTGTTTGAGCAGTTCTTC
CATSRGGWGQGLFEQFF
>once|TRBD1|TRBV5-4|TRBJ2-2
TGTGCCAGCAGCTTGGGCCAGGGGGTCGGGGAGCTGTTTTTT
CASSLGQGVGELFF
>-|-|TRBV19|TRBJ2-7
TGTGCCAGTAGTGGGCGATCCTACGAGCAGTACTTC
CASSGRSYEQYF
>-|-|TRBV24-1|TRBJ2-3
TGTGCCACCAGTGATTCAGGGCCCCGGGGCACAGATACGCAGTATTTT
CATSDSGPRGTDTQYF
>-|-|TRBV15|TRBJ1-2
TGTGCCACCAGCAGAGATCTGGGGTCTAACTATGGCTACACCTTC
CATSRDLGSNYGYTF
>-|-|TRBV30|TRBJ2-5
TGTGCCTGGGAAGACAGCGGGCGCCACAAAGAGACCCAGTACTTC
CAWEDSGRHKETQYF